Following are 15 T cell receptor beta chains from one sample sequenced in a study of blood T cell repertoires in COVID-19. Clones were read by immunoSEQ multiplex PCR, and TCRdb kept only the in-frame ones, dropping some. The table includes about 160,000 clones, approximately 84% detected once. The source material was PBMCs or T cells enriched from blood (not recorded which). All receptors derive from a woman aged 40 to 55 with acute COVID-19.

This clone was seen just once. The V gene is TRBV11-2, the J gene TRBJ2-3; tentatively, D is TRBD2 (6 bases). Looked up from germline, CDR1 is SGHAT and CDR2 is FQNNGV. The ends were cut back, 2 bases at V and 2 bases at J, with 11 bases in the middle. This CDR3 contains 15 residues. In DNA, the CDR3 is TGTGCCAGCAGCTTAACGGGAGCCGACACAGATACGCAGTATTTT. Translation gives CASSLTGADTDTQYF.

CDR3 DNA sequence: TGTGCCAGCAGCTTGGGTGGGGGCGCCCATGAAAAACTGTTTTTT. This gives the protein CASSLGGGAHEKLFF. The rearrangement joins TRBV5-4 to TRBJ1-4, with D perhaps TRBD1 (6 bases). CDR3 size: 15 residues. Germline V CDR1 and CDR2: SGHNT, YYREEE (reference sequence). V lost 0 bases and J lost 6, with 12 bases in between.

V is TRBV6-5 and J is TRBJ2-7; D remains unclear. This CDR3 spans 13 amino acids. V lost 7 bases and J 2 bases, leaving 12 bases between the germline ends. Germline V lookup: CDR1 MNHEY, CDR2 SVGAGI. This chain's CDR3 is CASTQATPYEQYV. The CDR3 region has the DNA TGTGCCAGCACCCAGGCCACTCCCTACGAGCAGTACGTC.

V usage is TRBV24-1 and J usage is TRBJ1-2, with a possible D match to TRBD1 (5 bases). CDR3 size: 14 residues. Per the germline V gene, CDR1 is KGHDR and CDR2 is SFDVKD. With 2 bases removed from V and 6 bases from J, the gap between germline ends came to 12 bases. The CDR3 sequence: CATSDWGQPDGYTF. The CDR3 DNA reads as TGTGCCACCAGTGATTGGGGCCAGCCCGATGGCTACACCTTC.

The chain joins TRBV9 to TRBJ2-3; 16 nucleotides agree with TRBD2. V shed 4 bases, J shed 5 bases, and the junction held 4 bases outside the gene matches. CDR3 length: 16 amino acids. Germline V CDR1 and CDR2: SGDLS, YYNGEE. CDR3 coding DNA: TGTGCCAGCAGCACAGGGACTAGCGGGGGGGTAGATACGCAGTATTTT. This encodes CASSTGTSGGVDTQYF.

The CDR3 region is CASSPQLAGGNEQFF. The CDR3 DNA sequence: TGTGCCAGCAGCCCGCAACTAGCGGGAGGTAATGAGCAGTTCTTC. This chain uses TRBV7-6 with TRBJ2-1; 12 nucleotides match TRBD2. The CDR3 extends over 15 amino acids. The ends lost 5 bases at V and 7 bases at J; junction bases unmatched: 6. Per germline, CDR1 SGHVS and CDR2 FNYEAQ.

The chain is built from TRBV19 and TRBJ1-2, with 9 bases matching TRBD1. V shed 4 bases and J 7 bases; nucleotides not matched to a gene: 10. Germline lookup yields CDR1 LNHDA and CDR2 SQIVND (reference sequence). The CDR3 has 15 amino acids. DNA of the CDR3: TGTGCCAGTAGTACCGGGGGAGGACAGGGGTCTGGCTACACCTTC. It is translated as CASSTGGGQGSGYTF.

The chain uses TRBV7-9 and TRBJ1-1; TRBD1 matches at 9 bases. The junction had 6 bases not matched to a gene; V was cut back by 5 bases and J by 5 bases. The CDR3 has 14 residues. Germline values: CDR1 SEHNR, CDR2 FQNEAQ (reference sequence). CDR3 region: CASSPGQGETEAFF. CDR3 coding DNA: TGTGCCAGCAGCCCGGGACAGGGTGAAACTGAAGCTTTCTTT.

V gene TRBV15 combines with J gene TRBJ2-6; TRBD2 is a possible D gene (6 bases). There are 15 residues in the CDR3. The V and J ends lost 6 bases and 0 bases respectively, with 9 bases between them. Germline V lookup: CDR1 LNHNV, CDR2 YYDKDF (reference sequence). CDR3 in amino acids: CATRVGGSGANVLTF. The DNA of the CDR3 is TGTGCCACCAGGGTGGGGGGCTCTGGGGCCAACGTCCTGACTTTC.

The V call is TRBV27, the J call TRBJ2-7; TRBD1 matches at 9 bases. Germline values: CDR1 MNHEY, CDR2 SMNVEV (reference sequence). V dropped 6 bases and J dropped 0; count of bases not matched to a gene: 21. This CDR3 is built from 20 residues. CDR3 sequence (DNA): TGTGCCAGCAGACCCAGGCCGGGGACAGGGAGACTAACGAGCTCCTACGAGCAGTACTTC. Its translation is CASRPRPGTGRLTSSYEQYF.

V is TRBV7-6 and J is TRBJ2-1, with 13 nucleotides matching TRBD2. V lost 5 bases and J lost 6; bases outside the gene matches: 4. CDR3 size: 15 residues. The germline gives CDR1 SGHVS, CDR2 FNYEAQ. The CDR3 bases are TGTGCCAGCAGCCCGGGACTAGCGGGAACCAATGAGCAGTTCTTC. This encodes CASSPGLAGTNEQFF.

The rearrangement uses TRBV4-2 and TRBJ2-3, with 10 bases that match TRBD2. Germline CDR1 is LGHNA and CDR2 is YNFKEQ. Germline trimming cut 0 bases from V and 6 bases from J; bases unmatched to any gene: 12. The CDR3 contains 18 residues. The CDR3 region has the DNA TGTGCCAGCAGCCAAGAGAGCCAGCGGGAGGGACCCCTGGATACGCAGTATTTT. This translates into CASSQESQREGPLDTQYF.

CDR3 DNA sequence: TGTGCCAGCAGTGAGAAGAGCAACTTCTATGGCTACACCTTC. Its protein product is CASSEKSNFYGYTF. The genes are TRBV6-1 and TRBJ1-2; D is undetermined. Germline V CDR1 and CDR2: MNHNS, SASEGT. The V end was cut by 3 bases, the J end by 4 bases, with 12 bases between. The CDR3 is 14 residues long.

V and J are TRBV3-1 (or the pseudogene TRBV3-2) and TRBJ2-1; 7 nucleotides match TRBD2. The V gene end was trimmed by 4 bases and the J gene end by 6 bases; junction bases not matched to a gene: 3. Germline CDR1 and CDR2: LGHDT and YNNKEL (reference sequence). The CDR3 contains 13 residues. The CDR3 region is CASSPLASNEQFF. CDR3 DNA sequence: TGTGCCAGCAGCCCACTAGCGAGCAATGAGCAGTTCTTC.

V gene TRBV11-2 combines with J gene TRBJ2-7; a weak D match, TRBD2 (5 bases). CDR1 and CDR2 from the germline V gene are SGHAT and FQNNGV. The CDR3 extends over 13 amino acids. V lost 5 bases, J lost 4 bases, and 12 bases lay in between. The CDR3 DNA sequence: TGTGCCAGCAGCCGGGGTCGCAATTACGAGCAGTACTTC. Amino acids: CASSRGRNYEQYF. Combining the CDR3 with reference TRBV11-2 and TRBJ2-7 gives the whole variable domain EAGVAQSPRYKIIEKRQSVAFWCNPISGHATLYWYQQILGQGPKLLIQFQNNGVVDDSQLPKDRFSAERLKGVDSTLKIQPAKLEDSAVYLCASSRGRNYEQYFGPGTRLTVT.